This T cell receptor (beta chain) appears in the sequencing data of a study of blood T cell repertoires in COVID-19. Study summary: In each case, the material was cDNA or gDNA derived from T cells, B-cell-depleted T cells, or PBMCs.

In the source study's methods: Amplification of reference gene primers was used by the study to estimate nucleated cell counts. Libraries were prepared by immunoSEQ multiplex PCR; TCRdb keeps only in-frame clonotypes and omits some of them. V and J calls and clone size are those listed in that table; D and trimming were worked out from the DNA. This sample has some 200,000 clones, with around 83% found just once. The table lists this clone with a few counts. The junction departs from the called germline gene at one end, perhaps through a read error. The CDR3 is 11 residues long. Germline CDR1 and CDR2: MNHEY and SVGAGI.

The sequence derives from a woman aged 55-70 years with acute or convalescent COVID-19. Sequences were obtained from peripheral blood. The V call is TRBV6-5, the J call TRBJ1-1, with D maybe TRBD1 (6 bases). CDR3 bases: TGTGCCAGCAGCTCTCACAGGGTAGATGTCTTT. Protein product: CASSSHRVDVF.